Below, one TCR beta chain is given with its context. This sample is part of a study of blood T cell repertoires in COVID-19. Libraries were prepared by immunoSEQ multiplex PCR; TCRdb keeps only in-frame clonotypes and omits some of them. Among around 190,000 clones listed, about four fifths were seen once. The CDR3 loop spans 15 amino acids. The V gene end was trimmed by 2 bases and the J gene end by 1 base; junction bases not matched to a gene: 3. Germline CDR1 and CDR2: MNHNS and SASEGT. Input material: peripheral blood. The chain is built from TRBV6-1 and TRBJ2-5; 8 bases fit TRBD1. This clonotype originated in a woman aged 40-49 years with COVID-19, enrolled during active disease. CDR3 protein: CASSEMTGAQETQYF. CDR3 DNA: TGTGCCAGCAGTGAAATGACAGGGGCCCAAGAGACCCAGTACTTC.